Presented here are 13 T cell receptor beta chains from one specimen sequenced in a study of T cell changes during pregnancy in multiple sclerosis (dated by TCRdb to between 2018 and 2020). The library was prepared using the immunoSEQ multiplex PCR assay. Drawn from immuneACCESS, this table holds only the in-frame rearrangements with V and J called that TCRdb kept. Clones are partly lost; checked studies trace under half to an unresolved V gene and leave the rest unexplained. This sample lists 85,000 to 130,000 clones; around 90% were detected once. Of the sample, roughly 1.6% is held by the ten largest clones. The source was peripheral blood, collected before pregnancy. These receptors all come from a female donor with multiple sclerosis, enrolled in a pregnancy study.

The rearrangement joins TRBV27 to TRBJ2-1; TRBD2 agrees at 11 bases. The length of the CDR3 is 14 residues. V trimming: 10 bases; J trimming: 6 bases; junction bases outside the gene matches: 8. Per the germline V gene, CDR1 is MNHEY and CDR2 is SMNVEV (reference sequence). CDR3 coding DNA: TGTGCCACCTCCGTAGCGGGAGGGATCAATGAGCAGTTCTTC. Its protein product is CATSVAGGINEQFF.

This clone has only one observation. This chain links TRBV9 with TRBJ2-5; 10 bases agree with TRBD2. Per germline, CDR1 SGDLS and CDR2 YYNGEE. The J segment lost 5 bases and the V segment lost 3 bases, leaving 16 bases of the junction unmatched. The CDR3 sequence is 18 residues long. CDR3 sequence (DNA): TGTGCCAGCAGCGGAGGAGCGGGAGGGCTTGTTGGTGTTGAGACCCAGTACTTC. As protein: CASSGGAGGLVGVETQYF.

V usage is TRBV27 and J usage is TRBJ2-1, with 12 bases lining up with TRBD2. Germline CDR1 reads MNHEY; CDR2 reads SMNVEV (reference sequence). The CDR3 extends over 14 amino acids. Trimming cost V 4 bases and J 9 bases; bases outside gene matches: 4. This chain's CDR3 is CASSSSGLAGEQFF. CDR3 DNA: TGTGCCAGCAGTTCCTCGGGACTAGCGGGTGAGCAGTTCTTC.

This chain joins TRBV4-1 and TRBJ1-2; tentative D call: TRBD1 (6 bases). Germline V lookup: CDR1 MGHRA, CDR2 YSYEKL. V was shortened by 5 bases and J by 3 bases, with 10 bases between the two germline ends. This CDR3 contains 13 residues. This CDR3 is CASSKQGYYGYTF. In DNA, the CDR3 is TGCGCCAGCAGCAAACAGGGTTACTATGGCTACACCTTC.

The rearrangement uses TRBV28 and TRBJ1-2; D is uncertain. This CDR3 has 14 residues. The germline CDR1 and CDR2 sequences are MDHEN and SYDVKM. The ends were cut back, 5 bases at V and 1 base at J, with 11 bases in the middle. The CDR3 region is CASSLGRGNYGYTF. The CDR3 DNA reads TGTGCCAGCAGTCTAGGACGGGGTAACTATGGCTACACCTTC.

CDR3 region: CASSHGGIQETQYF. In DNA, the CDR3 is TGTGCCAGCAGCCACGGGGGGATCCAAGAGACCCAGTACTTC. This rearrangement joins TRBV5-8 to TRBJ2-5; 7 positions agree with TRBD2. The CDR3 consists of 14 residues. The J segment lost 1 base and the V segment lost 4 bases, leaving 4 bases of the junction unmatched. CDR1 and CDR2 from the germline V gene are SGHTS and YDEGEE.

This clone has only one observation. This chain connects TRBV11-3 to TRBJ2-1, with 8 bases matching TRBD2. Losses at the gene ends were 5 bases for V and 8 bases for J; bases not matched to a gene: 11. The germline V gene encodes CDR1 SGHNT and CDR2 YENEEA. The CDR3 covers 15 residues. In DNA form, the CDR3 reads TGTGCCAGCAGCCGGGGGGGACTAGTTGGGGATGAGCAGTTCTTC. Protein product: CASSRGGLVGDEQFF.

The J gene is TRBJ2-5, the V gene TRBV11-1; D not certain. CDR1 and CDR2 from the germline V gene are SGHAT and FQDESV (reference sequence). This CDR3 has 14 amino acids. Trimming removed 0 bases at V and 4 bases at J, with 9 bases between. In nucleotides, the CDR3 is TGTGCCAGCAGCTTAGCATGGGCGACAGAGACCCAGTACTTC. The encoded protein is CASSLAWATETQYF.

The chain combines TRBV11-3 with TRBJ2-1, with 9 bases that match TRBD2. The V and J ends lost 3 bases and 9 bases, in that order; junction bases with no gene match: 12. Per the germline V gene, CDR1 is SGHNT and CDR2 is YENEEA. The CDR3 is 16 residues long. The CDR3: CASSFSSGLALSEQFF. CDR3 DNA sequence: TGTGCCAGCAGCTTTAGTTCGGGACTAGCTCTGTCTGAGCAGTTCTTC.

The CDR3 spells CASSLGRVNEQFF. The CDR3 nucleotides read TGTGCCAGCAGCTTAGGGCGGGTCAATGAGCAGTTCTTC. The rearrangement joins TRBV7-2 to TRBJ2-1; possible D gene TRBD2, 5 bases. The germline gives CDR1 SGHTA, CDR2 FQGNSA. The CDR3 runs to 13 residues. V was pared by 1 base and J by 6 bases, with 7 bases between.

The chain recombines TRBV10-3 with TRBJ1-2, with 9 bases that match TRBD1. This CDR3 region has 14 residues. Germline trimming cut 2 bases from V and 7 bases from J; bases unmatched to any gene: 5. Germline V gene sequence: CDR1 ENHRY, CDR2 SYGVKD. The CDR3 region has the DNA TGTGCCATCAGTGAGACAGGGGGCGAGGGTGGCTACACCTTC. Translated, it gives CAISETGGEGGYTF.

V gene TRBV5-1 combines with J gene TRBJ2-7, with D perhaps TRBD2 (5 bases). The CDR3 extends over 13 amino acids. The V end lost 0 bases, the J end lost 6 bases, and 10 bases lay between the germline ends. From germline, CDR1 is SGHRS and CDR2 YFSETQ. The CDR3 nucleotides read TGCGCCAGCAGCTTGGGGCCCGGAGGCGAGCAGTACTTC. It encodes CASSLGPGGEQYF.

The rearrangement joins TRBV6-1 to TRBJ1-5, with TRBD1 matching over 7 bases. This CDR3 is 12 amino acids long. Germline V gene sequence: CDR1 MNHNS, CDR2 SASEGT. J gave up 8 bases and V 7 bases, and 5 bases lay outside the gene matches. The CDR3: CASKKGTEPQHF. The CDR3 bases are TGTGCCAGCAAGAAGGGGACAGAGCCCCAGCATTTT.